The source of this T cell receptor beta chain is a study of blood T cells in healthy people across ages. Study-level points and caveats: Without sorted subsets, naive and antigen-experienced compartments could not be conclusively compared. Per million T cells, TCR beta diversity dropped about linearly as age rose. CMV infection status of these donors was not known.

The draw of peripheral blood yielded approximately 11 milliliters from each donor. The second PCR ran about 6 to 12 cycles with a sample-barcoded 5' primer and J-beta primers. One entry per CDR3 protein results from TCRdb running MiXCR on the 5' RACE reads. In the table there are fewer than 1.5 million distinct CDR3 sequences, 40% to 50% of which are singletons. In regard to this clonotype: Its target is unknown.

The CDR3 is 14 residues long. Trimming cost V 7 bases and J 4 bases, with 14 bases left between them. The germline gives CDR1 MNHNS, CDR2 SASEGT. The chain is built from TRBV6-1 and TRBJ1-5; D perhaps matches TRBD1 (6 bases). This TCR was sampled from a woman in her late teens or twenties in good health. The specimen sequenced was blood. The CDR3 region is CASTEGVGNQPQHF. In nucleotides, the CDR3 is TGTGCCAGCACCGAGGGGGTAGGGAATCAGCCCCAGCATTTT.